A selection of T cell receptor beta chains follows, all from one sample in a study of T cell responses to AZD1222 COVID-19 vaccine. Clones were sequenced by immunoSEQ multiplex PCR, and TCRdb holds only the in-frame ones, with some missing. Of about 160,000 clones listed, 80% to 90% are singletons. The material was peripheral blood, obtained on day 0 of AZD1222 vaccination. These receptor sequences come from an adult in good health. Both conserved end residues are part of each CDR3. A D gene is named only where the DNA matches it firmly. Clone size appears in some rows only: once, few, many, or a class for an expanded clone.

>TRBJ1-1|TRBV18|-|-
CASSPPRGAPSINTEAFF
TGTGCCAGCTCACCACCTAGGGGGGCCCCCTCAATAAACACTGAAGCTTTCTTT
>TRBJ2-2|TRBV7-2|-|-
CASSLVGANTGELFF
TGTGCCAGCAGCTTAGTCGGTGCGAACACCGGGGAGCTGTTTTTT
>TRBJ1-1|TRBV5-1|-|-
CASSLERGTEAFF
TGCGCCAGCAGCTTGGAGCGGGGCACTGAAGCTTTCTTT
>TRBJ1-6|TRBV5-5|-|-
CASSFRRESIYNSPLHF
TGTGCCAGCAGCTTTCGACGGGAATCTATCTATAATTCACCCCTCCACTTT
>TRBJ2-1|TRBV21-1|-|-
CATHPGQCFF
TGTGCTACCCACCCGGGACAATGTTTCTTC
>TRBJ1-5|TRBV19|-|TRBD1
CASRGQGPNQPQHF
TGTGCCAGTAGGGGACAGGGTCCCAATCAGCCCCAGCATTTT
>TRBJ1-2|TRBV19|-|TRBD1
CASSIGGTGGYGYTF
TGTGCCAGTAGTATCGGAGGGACAGGGGGATATGGCTACACCTTC
>TRBJ2-4|TRBV28|-|-
CASSDQDIQYF
TGTGCCAGCAGTGACCAGGACATTCAGTACTTC
>TRBJ1-2|TRBV28|-|-
CASSLSRGGSSNYGYTF
TGTGCCAGCAGTTTATCTCGTGGGGGCAGCTCAAACTATGGCTACACCTTC
>TRBJ2-3|TRBV24-1|-|-
CATSDRTDTQYF
TGTGCCACCAGTGATCGCACAGATACGCAGTATTTT
>TRBJ2-6|TRBV7-6|-|-
CASSLVAKGKVPRGANVLTF
TGTGCCAGCAGCTTAGTAGCTAAGGGTAAGGTCCCGCGGGGGGCCAACGTCCTGACTTTC
>TRBJ1-5|TRBV18|-|-
CASSGDLNQPQHF
TGTGCCAGCTCCGGGGACCTAAATCAGCCCCAGCATTTT
>TRBJ2-3|TRBV28|-|-
CASIHTRFSTDTQYF
TGTGCCAGTATTCATACAAGGTTTAGCACAGATACGCAGTATTTT
>TRBJ2-3|TRBV18|-|-
CASSNFTSTDTQYF
TGTGCCAGCTCAAACTTTACTAGCACAGATACGCAGTATTTT
>TRBJ1-1|TRBV19|-|-
CASSIGLSMNTEAFF
TGTGCCAGTAGTATCGGCCTCAGCATGAACACTGAAGCTTTCTTT
>TRBJ2-1|TRBV19|once|-
CASSIFGSVGNEQFF
TGTGCCAGTAGTATCTTCGGGAGTGTCGGTAATGAGCAGTTCTTC
>TRBJ2-5|TRBV5-5|-|TRBD2
CASSPVGGFETQYF
TGTGCCAGCAGCCCGGTGGGGGGGTTCGAGACCCAGTACTTC
>TRBJ1-2|TRBV15|few|TRBD1
CATSKQGAHGYTF
TGTGCCACCAGCAAACAGGGGGCCCATGGCTACACCTTC
>TRBJ1-4|TRBV5-1|-|-
CASSDGTREEKLFF
TGCGCCAGCAGCGACGGGACTCGGGAGGAAAAACTGTTTTTT
>TRBJ2-2|TRBV4-1|-|TRBD2
CASSQGTSGSITGELFF
TGCGCCAGCAGCCAGGGGACTAGCGGGAGCATCACCGGGGAGCTGTTTTTT
>TRBJ2-4|TRBV4-2|once|-
CASSLRAASGDIQYF
TGTGCCAGCAGCTTAAGGGCCGCCTCCGGGGACATTCAGTACTTC
>TRBJ1-3|TRBV7-6|-|TRBD1
CASSLAGARGKGGNTIYF
TGTGCCAGCAGCTTAGCCGGTGCCAGGGGGAAGGGTGGAAACACCATATATTTT
>TRBJ1-4|TRBV6-5|once|-
CASSYDLNEKLFF
TGTGCCAGCAGTTACGACTTAAATGAAAAACTGTTTTTT
>TRBJ1-5|TRBV19|-|-
CASSIYVSRGNQPQHF
TGTGCCAGTAGTATATATGTCAGCCGGGGCAATCAGCCCCAGCATTTT
>TRBJ2-7|TRBV9|-|TRBD2
CASSAAPGLDSEQYF
TGTGCCAGCAGCGCCGCCCCGGGACTAGATTCCGAGCAGTACTTC
>TRBJ2-5|TRBV7-2|-|-
CASSLASGPYQETQYF
TGTGCCAGCAGCTTAGCGAGCGGTCCCTACCAAGAGACCCAGTACTTC
>TRBJ2-2|TRBV6-2/TRBV6-3|-|TRBD2
CASRQSAGVTGELFF
TGTGCCAGCCGCCAATCGGCGGGAGTCACCGGGGAGCTGTTTTTT